The 5 T cell receptor beta chains listed next were all sequenced from one sample in a study of T cells after yellow fever vaccination. TCRdb re-analysed the 5' RACE reads in MiXCR, keeping a single row per CDR3 protein. The data hold 200,000 to 300,000 distinct CDR3 sequences, with approximately 3.6% observed a single time. This specimen consisted of PBMCs, obtained 15 days after the yellow fever booster vaccination. The receptors here all came from a man between 18 and 35 years old who received the YFV17D yellow fever vaccine.

The sample holds many counts of this clonotype. The CDR3 loop reads CSARKQGSSYEQYF. DNA of the CDR3: TGCAGTGCTAGAAAACAGGGTAGCTCCTACGAGCAGTACTTC. The chain carries TRBV20-1 and TRBJ2-7; the D gene is possibly TRBD1 (6 bases). CDR1 DFQATT and CDR2 SNEGSKA come from the germline V gene (reference sequence). V shed 2 bases and J shed 0 bases, with 11 bases lying between them. The CDR3 sequence is 14 residues long.

This clonotype was seen many times. The V call is TRBV5-1, the J call TRBJ2-2, with D tentatively TRBD2 (5 bases). CDR1 and CDR2 from the germline V gene are SGHRS and YFSETQ. V was clipped by 5 bases and J by 5 bases, with 16 bases between them. The CDR3 totals 15 residues. This chain's CDR3 is CASSNTPGITGELFF. The CDR3 DNA sequence: TGCGCCAGCAGTAACACTCCGGGAATAACCGGGGAGCTGTTTTTT.

This clonotype has at least ten counts. The chain has TRBV7-8 and TRBJ2-3; 9 bases map to TRBD2. The ends lost 2 bases at V and 5 bases at J; junction bases unmatched: 5. The length of the CDR3 is 15 residues. Germline V lookup: CDR1 SGHVS, CDR2 FQNEAQ. The chain's CDR3 is CASSLLAGMKDTQYF. CDR3 DNA: TGTGCCAGCAGCTTACTAGCGGGGATGAAAGATACGCAGTATTTT.

This clonotype was found many times. V usage is TRBV6-5 and J usage is TRBJ1-2; 7 bases map to TRBD1. The ends lost 6 bases at V and 7 bases at J; junction bases unmatched: 11. This CDR3 is built from 14 residues. The germline V gene has CDR1 MNHEY and CDR2 SVGAGI. The CDR3 protein is CASREGARSLGYTF. The CDR3 DNA reads TGTGCCAGCAGGGAGGGGGCGCGTTCACTTGGCTACACCTTC.

This clonotype has only a few counts. The chain joins TRBV6-4 to TRBJ1-1; the D is unclear. V lost 3 bases and J 1 base, leaving 6 bases between the germline ends. The germline V gene has CDR1 MRHNA and CDR2 SNTAGT. The CDR3 contains 13 residues. CDR3 protein: CASSESENTEAFF. The CDR3 DNA follows: TGTGCCAGCAGTGAATCGGAGAACACTGAAGCTTTCTTT.